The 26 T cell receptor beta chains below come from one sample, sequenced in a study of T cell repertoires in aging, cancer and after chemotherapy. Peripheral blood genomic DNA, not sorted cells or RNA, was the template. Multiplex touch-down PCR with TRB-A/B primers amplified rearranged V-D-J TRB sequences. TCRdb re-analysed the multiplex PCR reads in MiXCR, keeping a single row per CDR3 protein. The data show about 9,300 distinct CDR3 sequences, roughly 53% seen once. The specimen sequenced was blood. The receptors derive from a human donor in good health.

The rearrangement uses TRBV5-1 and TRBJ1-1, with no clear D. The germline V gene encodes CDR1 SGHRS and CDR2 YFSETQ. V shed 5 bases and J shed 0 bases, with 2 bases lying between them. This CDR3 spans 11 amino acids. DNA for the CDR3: TGCGCCAGCAGGTTGAACACTGAAGCTTTCTTT. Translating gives CASRLNTEAFF.

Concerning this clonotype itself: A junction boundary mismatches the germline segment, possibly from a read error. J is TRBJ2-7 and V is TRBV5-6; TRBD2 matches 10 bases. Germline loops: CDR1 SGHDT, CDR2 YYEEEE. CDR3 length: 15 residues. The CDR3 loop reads CASSQGGLARYEQYF. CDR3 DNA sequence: TGCGCCAGCAGCCAGGGGGGACTAGCGCGTTACGAGCAGTACTTC.

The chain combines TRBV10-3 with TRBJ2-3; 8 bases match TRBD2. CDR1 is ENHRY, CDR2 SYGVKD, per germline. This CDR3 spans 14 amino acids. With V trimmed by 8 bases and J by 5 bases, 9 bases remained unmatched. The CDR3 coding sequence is TGTGCCATCCGTATTAGCGGGAAGAAAGATACGCAGTATTTT. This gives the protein CAIRISGKKDTQYF.

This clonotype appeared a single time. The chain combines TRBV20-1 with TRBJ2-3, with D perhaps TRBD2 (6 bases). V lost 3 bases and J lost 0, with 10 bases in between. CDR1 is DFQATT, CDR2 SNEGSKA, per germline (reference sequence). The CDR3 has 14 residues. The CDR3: CSASRGKSTDTQYF. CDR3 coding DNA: TGCAGTGCTAGCCGGGGGAAGAGCACAGATACGCAGTATTTT.

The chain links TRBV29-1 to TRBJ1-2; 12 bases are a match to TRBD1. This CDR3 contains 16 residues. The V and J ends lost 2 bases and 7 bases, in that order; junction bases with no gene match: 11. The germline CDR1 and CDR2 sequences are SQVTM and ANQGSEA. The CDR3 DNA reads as TGCAGCGTTGAACGTTTATTGGGGACAGGGGGCTTTGGCTACACCTTC. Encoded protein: CSVERLLGTGGFGYTF. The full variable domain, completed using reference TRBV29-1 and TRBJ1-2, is SAVISQKPSRDICQRGTSLTIQCQVDSQVTMMFWYRQQPGQSLTLIATANQGSEATYESGFVIDKFPISRPNLTFSTLTVSNMSPEDSSIYLCSVERLLGTGGFGYTFGSGTRLTVV.

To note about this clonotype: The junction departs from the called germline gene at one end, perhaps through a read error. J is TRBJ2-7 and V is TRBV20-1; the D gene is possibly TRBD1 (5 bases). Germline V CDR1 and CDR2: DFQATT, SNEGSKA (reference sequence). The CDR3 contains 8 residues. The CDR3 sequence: CSANPRDF. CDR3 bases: TGCAGTGCTAATCCCAGGGACTTC.

CDR3 loop: CASSFDRDAQVGGYTF. CDR3 nucleotide sequence: TGTGCCAGCAGTTTCGACCGGGACGCCCAAGTGGGTGGCTACACCTTC. This chain connects TRBV6-6 to TRBJ1-2, with a weak D call TRBD1 (5 bases). In germline, CDR1 is MNHNY, CDR2 SVGAGI (reference sequence). Trimming pared 4 bases from V and 7 bases from J, leaving 22 bases between. CDR3 length equals 16 residues.

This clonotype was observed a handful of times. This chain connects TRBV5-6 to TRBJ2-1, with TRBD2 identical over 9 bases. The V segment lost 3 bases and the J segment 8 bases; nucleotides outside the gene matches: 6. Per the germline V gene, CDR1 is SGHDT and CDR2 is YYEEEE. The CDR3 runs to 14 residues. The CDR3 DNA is TGTGCCAGCAGCTCGGGACTAGCTGTCTATGAGCAGTTCTTC. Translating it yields CASSSGLAVYEQFF.

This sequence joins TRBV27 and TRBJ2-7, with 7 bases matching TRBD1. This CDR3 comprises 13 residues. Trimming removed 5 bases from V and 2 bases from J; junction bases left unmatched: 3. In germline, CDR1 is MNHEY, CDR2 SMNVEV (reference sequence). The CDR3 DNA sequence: TGTGCCAGCAGTGGACAGGCTCCCTACGAGCAGTACTTC. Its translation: CASSGQAPYEQYF.

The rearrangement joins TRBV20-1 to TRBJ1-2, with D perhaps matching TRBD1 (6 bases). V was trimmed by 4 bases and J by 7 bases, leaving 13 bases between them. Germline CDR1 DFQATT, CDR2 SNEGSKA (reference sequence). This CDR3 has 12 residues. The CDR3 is CSATDRLRGYTF. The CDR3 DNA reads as TGCAGTGCTACGGACAGACTTCGTGGCTACACCTTC.

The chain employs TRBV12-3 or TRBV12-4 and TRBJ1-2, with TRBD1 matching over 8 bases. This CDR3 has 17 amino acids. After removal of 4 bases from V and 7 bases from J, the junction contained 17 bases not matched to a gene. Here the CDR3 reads CASSSYAPGQGMGGYTF. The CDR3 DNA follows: TGTGCCAGCAGTTCCTATGCCCCCGGACAGGGAATGGGTGGCTACACCTTC.

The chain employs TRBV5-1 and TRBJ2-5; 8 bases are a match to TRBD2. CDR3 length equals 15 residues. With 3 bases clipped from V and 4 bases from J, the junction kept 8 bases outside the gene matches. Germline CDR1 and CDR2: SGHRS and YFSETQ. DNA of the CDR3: TGCGCCAGCAGCTCAGGCTCCGGGGGGGGAGAGACCCAGTACTTC. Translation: CASSSGSGGGETQYF.

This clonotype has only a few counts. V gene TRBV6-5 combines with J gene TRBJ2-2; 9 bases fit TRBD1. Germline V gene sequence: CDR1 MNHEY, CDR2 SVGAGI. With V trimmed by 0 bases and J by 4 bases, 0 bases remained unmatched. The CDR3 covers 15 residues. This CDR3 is CASSYSGQGTGELFF. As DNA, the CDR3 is TGTGCCAGCAGTTACTCGGGACAGGGCACCGGGGAGCTGTTTTTT.

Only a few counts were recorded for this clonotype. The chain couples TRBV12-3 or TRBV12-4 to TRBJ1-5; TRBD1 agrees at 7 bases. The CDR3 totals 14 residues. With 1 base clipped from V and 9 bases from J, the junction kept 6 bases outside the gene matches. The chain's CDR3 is CASSLGVRGGPQHF. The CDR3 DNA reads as TGTGCCAGCAGTTTAGGTGTCAGGGGGGGGCCCCAGCATTTT.

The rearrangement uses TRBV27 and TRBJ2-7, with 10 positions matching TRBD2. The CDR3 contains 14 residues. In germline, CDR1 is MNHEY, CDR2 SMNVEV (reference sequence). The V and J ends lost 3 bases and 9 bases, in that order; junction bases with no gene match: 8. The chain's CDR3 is CASSFRAGGPGQYF. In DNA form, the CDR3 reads TGTGCCAGCAGTTTTCGAGCGGGGGGGCCCGGGCAGTACTTC.

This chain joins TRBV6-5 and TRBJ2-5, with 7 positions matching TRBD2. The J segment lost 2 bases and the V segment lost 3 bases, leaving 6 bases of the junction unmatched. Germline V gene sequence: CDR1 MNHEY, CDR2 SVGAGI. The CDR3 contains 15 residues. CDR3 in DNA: TGTGCCAGCAGTTATATCGGACTAGGACAAGAGACCCAGTACTTC. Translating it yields CASSYIGLGQETQYF.

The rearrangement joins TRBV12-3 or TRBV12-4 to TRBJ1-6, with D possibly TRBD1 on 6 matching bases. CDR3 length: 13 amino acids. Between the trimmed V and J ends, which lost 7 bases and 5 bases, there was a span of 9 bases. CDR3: CASTRTDNSPLHF. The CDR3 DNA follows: TGTGCCAGCACTCGGACAGATAATTCACCCCTCCACTTT.

The CDR3 nucleotides read TGTGCCAGCAGCAAATCGACAGGGGGCGGAGAGACCCAGTACTTC. This codes for CASSKSTGGGETQYF. The genes are TRBV5-4 and TRBJ2-5; 10 bases are a match to TRBD1. This CDR3 has 15 residues. Germline V CDR1 and CDR2: SGHNT, YYREEE (reference sequence). The J segment lost 4 bases and the V segment lost 4 bases, leaving 7 bases of the junction unmatched.

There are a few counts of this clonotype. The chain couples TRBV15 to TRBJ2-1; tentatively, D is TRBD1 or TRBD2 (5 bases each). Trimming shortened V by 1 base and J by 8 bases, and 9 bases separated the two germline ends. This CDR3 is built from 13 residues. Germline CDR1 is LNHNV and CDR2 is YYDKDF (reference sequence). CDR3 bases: TGTGCCACCAGCAGAGGAGTGGGGGATGAGCAGTTCTTC. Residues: CATSRGVGDEQFF.

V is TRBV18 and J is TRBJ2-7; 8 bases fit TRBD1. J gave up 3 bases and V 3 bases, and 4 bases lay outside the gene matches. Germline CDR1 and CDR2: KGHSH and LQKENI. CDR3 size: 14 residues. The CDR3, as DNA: TGTGCCAGCTCACCCGGGACAGGCGACTACGAGCAGTACTTC. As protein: CASSPGTGDYEQYF.

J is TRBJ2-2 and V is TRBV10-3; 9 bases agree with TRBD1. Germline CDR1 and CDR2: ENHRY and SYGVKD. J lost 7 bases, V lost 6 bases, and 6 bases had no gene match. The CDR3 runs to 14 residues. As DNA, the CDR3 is TGTGCCATCAGACGGACAGGGGACGGCGGGGAGCTGTTTTTT. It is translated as CAIRRTGDGGELFF.

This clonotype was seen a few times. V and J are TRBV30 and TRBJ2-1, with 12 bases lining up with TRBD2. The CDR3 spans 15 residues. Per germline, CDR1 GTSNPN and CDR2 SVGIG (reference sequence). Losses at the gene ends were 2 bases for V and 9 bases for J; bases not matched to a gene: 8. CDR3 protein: CAWSMTSGRWGEQFF. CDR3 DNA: TGTGCCTGGAGTATGACTAGCGGGAGATGGGGTGAGCAGTTCTTC.

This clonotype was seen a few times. CDR3 region: CASSHTGELFF. DNA for the CDR3: TGTGCCAGCAGTCACACCGGGGAGCTGTTTTTT. V gene TRBV6-5 combines with J gene TRBJ2-2; D gene uncertain. This CDR3 region has 11 residues. Deletions cut 5 bases from V and 3 bases from J, with 1 base between. Germline CDR1 is MNHEY and CDR2 is SVGAGI.

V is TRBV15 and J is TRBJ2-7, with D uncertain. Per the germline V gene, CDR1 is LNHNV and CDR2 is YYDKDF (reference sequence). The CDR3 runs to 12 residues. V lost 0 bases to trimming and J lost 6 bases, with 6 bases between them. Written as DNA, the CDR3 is TGTGCCACCAGCAGAGATCGGTTCGAGCAGTACTTC. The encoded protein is CATSRDRFEQYF. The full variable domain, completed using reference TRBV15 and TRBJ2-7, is DAMVIQNPRYQVTQFGKPVTLSCSQTLNHNVMYWYQQKSSQAPKLLFHYYDKDFNNEADTPDNFQSRRPNTSFCFLDIRSPGLGDTAMYLCATSRDRFEQYFGPGTRLTVT.

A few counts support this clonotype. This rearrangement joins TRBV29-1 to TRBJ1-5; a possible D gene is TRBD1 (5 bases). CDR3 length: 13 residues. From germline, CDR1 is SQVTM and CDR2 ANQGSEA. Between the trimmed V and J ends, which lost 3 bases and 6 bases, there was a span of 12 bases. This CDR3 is CSVDIGAGQPQHF. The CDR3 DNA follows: TGCAGCGTTGATATAGGGGCAGGTCAGCCCCAGCATTTT.

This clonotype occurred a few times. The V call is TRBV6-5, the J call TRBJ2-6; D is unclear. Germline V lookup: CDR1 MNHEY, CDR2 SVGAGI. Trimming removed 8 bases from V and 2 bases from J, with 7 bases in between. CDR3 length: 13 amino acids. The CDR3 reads CASLPPGANVLTF. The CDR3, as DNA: TGTGCCAGCCTGCCTCCTGGGGCCAACGTCCTGACTTTC.